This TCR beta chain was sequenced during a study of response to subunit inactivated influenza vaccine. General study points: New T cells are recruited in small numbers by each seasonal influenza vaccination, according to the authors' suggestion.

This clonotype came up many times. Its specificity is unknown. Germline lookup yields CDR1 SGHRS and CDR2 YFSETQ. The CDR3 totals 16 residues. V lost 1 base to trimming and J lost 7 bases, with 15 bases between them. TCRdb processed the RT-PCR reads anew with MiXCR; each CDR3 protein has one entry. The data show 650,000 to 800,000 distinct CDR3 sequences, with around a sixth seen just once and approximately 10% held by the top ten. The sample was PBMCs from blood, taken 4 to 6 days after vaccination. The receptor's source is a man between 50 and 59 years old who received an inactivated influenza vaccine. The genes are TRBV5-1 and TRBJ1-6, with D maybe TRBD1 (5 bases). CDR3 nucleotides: TGCGCCAGCAGCTTGCACCGGGGCAAGGGGAATTCACCCCTCCACTTT. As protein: CASSLHRGKGNSPLHF.